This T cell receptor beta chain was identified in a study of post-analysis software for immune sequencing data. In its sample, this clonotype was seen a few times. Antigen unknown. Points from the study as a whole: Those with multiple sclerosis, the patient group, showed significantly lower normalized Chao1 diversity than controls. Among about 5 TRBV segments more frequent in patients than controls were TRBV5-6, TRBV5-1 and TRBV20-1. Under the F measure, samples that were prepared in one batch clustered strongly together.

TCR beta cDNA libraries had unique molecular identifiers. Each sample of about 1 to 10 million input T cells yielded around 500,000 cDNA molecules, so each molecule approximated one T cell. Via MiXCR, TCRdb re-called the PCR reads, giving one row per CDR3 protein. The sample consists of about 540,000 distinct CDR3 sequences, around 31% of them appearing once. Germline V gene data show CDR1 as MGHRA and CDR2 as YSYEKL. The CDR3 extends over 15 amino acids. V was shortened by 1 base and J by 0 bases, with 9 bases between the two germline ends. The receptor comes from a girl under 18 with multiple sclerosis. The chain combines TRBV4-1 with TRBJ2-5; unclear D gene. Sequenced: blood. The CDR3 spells CASSQGGTNQETQYF. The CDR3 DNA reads TGCGCCAGCAGCCAAGGCGGAACTAACCAAGAGACCCAGTACTTC.